These 20 T cell receptor beta chains were sequenced from one sample in a study of shared clonotypes between healthy human individuals. TCRdb keeps only in-frame clones here, not all; method: immunoSEQ multiplex PCR. The data hold over 750,000 clones, with 96% observed a single time. Positive CCR7 selection of CD45RO-negative cells yielded the naive CD8 cells, and terminally differentiated effector memory CD45RA+ cells were excluded. Sequenced material: naive CD8+ T cells sorted from blood. The receptors here all came from a man aged 25-45 years in good health.

The chain carries TRBV11-2 and TRBJ1-1; weak D call: TRBD1 (5 bases). From germline, CDR1 is SGHAT and CDR2 FQNNGV. There are 16 residues in the CDR3. The ends were cut back, 7 bases at V and 0 bases at J, with 18 bases in the middle. The CDR3 sequence: CASNSWGTDMNTEAFF. In DNA form, the CDR3 reads TGTGCCAGCAACTCTTGGGGGACGGATATGAACACTGAAGCTTTCTTT. The variable domain in full, completed from reference TRBV11-2 and TRBJ1-1, reads EAGVAQSPRYKIIEKRQSVAFWCNPISGHATLYWYQQILGQGPKLLIQFQNNGVVDDSQLPKDRFSAERLKGVDSTLKIQPAKLEDSAVYLCASNSWGTDMNTEAFFGQGTRLTVV.

In the case of this clone: In the same sample, other DNA sequences code for this CDR3. V and J are TRBV6-5 and TRBJ1-3; D gene unclear. There are 11 residues in the CDR3. Germline assignment: CDR1 MNHEY and CDR2 SVGAGI. V lost 2 bases to trimming and J lost 4 bases, with 0 bases between them. The CDR3 protein is CASSYGNTIYF. The CDR3 DNA reads TGTGCCAGCAGTTACGGAAACACCATATATTTT.

The gene calls are TRBV15 and TRBJ1-1, with D perhaps TRBD1 (6 bases). Trimming removed 1 base from V and 1 base from J, with 10 bases in between. This CDR3 is 15 amino acids long. Germline CDR1 reads LNHNV; CDR2 reads YYDKDF (reference sequence). The CDR3 is CATSRGTESNTEAFF. The CDR3 coding sequence is TGTGCCACCAGCAGAGGGACAGAATCGAACACTGAAGCTTTCTTT.

The chain carries TRBV7-6 and TRBJ2-3; 9 bases are a match to TRBD1. In germline, CDR1 is SGHVS, CDR2 FNYEAQ. This CDR3 has 18 amino acids. The V gene end was trimmed by 1 base and the J gene end by 4 bases; junction bases not matched to a gene: 12. The CDR3, as DNA: TGTGCCAGCAGCTTAGGGGAGGGTACAGGGGGCGTCGCAGATACGCAGTATTTT. It codes for CASSLGEGTGGVADTQYF.

This clone occurred once. The chain has TRBV4-1 and TRBJ1-2, with TRBD1 matching 10 bases. The germline V gene encodes CDR1 MGHRA and CDR2 YSYEKL. J was trimmed by 5 bases and V by 4 bases; bases with no gene match: 10. The CDR3 extends over 16 amino acids. CDR3 in amino acids: CASSPLPTGGAYGYTF. CDR3 DNA sequence: TGCGCCAGCAGCCCTTTACCGACAGGGGGCGCATATGGCTACACCTTC.

J is TRBJ2-1 and V is TRBV7-9, with D possibly called TRBD1 or TRBD2 (5 bases each). The ends were cut back, 3 bases at V and 7 bases at J, with 7 bases in the middle. Germline CDR1 and CDR2: SEHNR and FQNEAQ (reference sequence). This CDR3 region has 12 residues. CDR3 in DNA: TGTGCCAGCAGCTTCGGGACGAATGAGCAGTTCTTC. This translates into CASSFGTNEQFF.

The chain employs TRBV11-2 and TRBJ2-7, with D uncertain. The CDR3 sequence is 13 residues long. V was pared by 1 base and J by 3 bases, with 7 bases between. In germline, CDR1 is SGHAT, CDR2 FQNNGV. The CDR3 loop is CASSLGPFYEQYF. As DNA, the CDR3 is TGTGCCAGCAGCTTAGGACCCTTCTACGAGCAGTACTTC.

This chain joins TRBV18 and TRBJ2-2, with 9 bases fitting TRBD1. Per the germline V gene, CDR1 is KGHSH and CDR2 is LQKENI. Losses at the gene ends were 4 bases for V and 6 bases for J; bases not matched to a gene: 9. The CDR3 has 16 amino acids. CDR3 loop: CASSLPGQGHAGELFF. For the CDR3, the DNA is TGTGCCAGCTCACTACCGGGACAGGGCCATGCCGGGGAGCTGTTTTTT. Filled out from reference TRBV18 and TRBJ2-2, the complete variable domain reads NAGVMQNPRHLVRRRGQEARLRCSPMKGHSHVYWYRQLPEEGLKFMVYLQKENIIDESGMPKERFSAEFPKEGPSILRIQQVVRGDSAAYFCASSLPGQGHAGELFFGEGSRLTVL.

The chain links TRBV5-4 to TRBJ2-1; 13 bases line up with TRBD2. The CDR3 contains 17 residues. Trimming removed 2 bases from V and 5 bases from J; junction bases left unmatched: 7. Germline values: CDR1 SGHNT, CDR2 YYREEE (reference sequence). CDR3 in DNA: TGTGCCAGCAGCTTTCGGGACGGGACTAGCGGGAACAATGAGCAGTTCTTC. The encoded protein is CASSFRDGTSGNNEQFF. Combining the CDR3 with reference TRBV5-4 and TRBJ2-1 gives the whole variable domain ETGVTQSPTHLIKTRGQQVTLRCSSQSGHNTVSWYQQALGQGPQFIFQYYREEENGRGNFPPRFSGLQFPNYSSELNVNALELDDSALYLCASSFRDGTSGNNEQFFGPGTRLTVL.

The chain carries TRBV19 and TRBJ2-3; 10 bases match TRBD2. The ends lost 1 base at V and 2 bases at J; junction bases unmatched: 6. CDR3 size: 17 residues. Germline V gene data show CDR1 as LNHDA and CDR2 as SQIVND (reference sequence). CDR3 nucleotides: TGTGCCAGTAGTATAGGAAGACTAGCGGGCTTCACAGATACGCAGTATTTT. Amino acid sequence: CASSIGRLAGFTDTQYF. Drawing the rest from reference TRBV19 and TRBJ2-3, the complete variable domain is DGGITQSPKYLFRKEGQNVTLSCEQNLNHDAMYWYRQDPGQGLRLIYYSQIVNDFQKGDIAEGYSVSREKKESFPLTVTSAQKNPTAFYLCASSIGRLAGFTDTQYFGPGTRLTVL.

The chain couples TRBV27 to TRBJ2-7; D perhaps matches TRBD1 (5 bases). V lost 5 bases and J 0 bases, leaving 14 bases between the germline ends. Germline CDR1 reads MNHEY; CDR2 reads SMNVEV (reference sequence). The CDR3 loop spans 15 amino acids. CDR3 DNA sequence: TGTGCCAGCAGTCCCTCCCCAGGGATCTCCTACGAGCAGTACTTC. Translation: CASSPSPGISYEQYF.

This rearrangement joins TRBV5-6 to TRBJ2-6; TRBD2 might be the D (5 bases). The CDR3 loop spans 16 amino acids. The V and J ends lost 2 bases and 1 base respectively, with 10 bases between them. The germline gives CDR1 SGHDT, CDR2 YYEEEE. Here the CDR3 reads CASSFAGQSGANVLTF. In DNA, the CDR3 is TGTGCCAGCAGCTTTGCGGGCCAATCTGGGGCCAACGTCCTGACTTTC. The full variable domain, its missing parts supplied by reference TRBV5-6 and TRBJ2-6, is DAGVTQSPTHLIKTRGQQVTLRCSPKSGHDTVSWYQQALGQGPQFIFQYYEEEERQRGNFPDRFSGHQFPNYSSELNVNALLLGDSALYLCASSFAGQSGANVLTFGAGSRLTVL.

CDR3 DNA: TGTGCCAGCTCCCAACTTGGGTGGGGAGATACGCAGTATTTT. This sequence encodes CASSQLGWGDTQYF. This rearrangement joins TRBV18 to TRBJ2-3; D is unclear. The CDR3 runs to 14 residues. The germline CDR1 and CDR2 sequences are KGHSH and LQKENI. Trimming left V 6 bases short and J 5 bases short, with 15 bases between.

This chain links TRBV19 with TRBJ2-2, with D possibly being TRBD1 (5 bases). The V gene's germline CDR1 is LNHDA and CDR2 SQIVND (reference sequence). Trimming took 4 bases from V and 0 from J, leaving 12 bases between them. This CDR3 region has 16 residues. Written as DNA, the CDR3 is TGTGCCAGTAGTAAGGACAACCCCCCGAACACCGGGGAGCTGTTTTTT. Protein product: CASSKDNPPNTGELFF. Supplemented by reference TRBV19 and TRBJ2-2, the full variable domain reads DGGITQSPKYLFRKEGQNVTLSCEQNLNHDAMYWYRQDPGQGLRLIYYSQIVNDFQKGDIAEGYSVSREKKESFPLTVTSAQKNPTAFYLCASSKDNPPNTGELFFGEGSRLTVL.

This sequence joins TRBV7-9 and TRBJ2-7; 9 positions match TRBD1. This CDR3 has 14 amino acids. Losses at the gene ends were 5 bases for V and 5 bases for J; bases not matched to a gene: 7. Germline lookup yields CDR1 SEHNR and CDR2 FQNEAQ (reference sequence). Written as DNA, the CDR3 is TGTGCCAGCAGCAAAACCGGGACAGGGAACGAGCAGTACTTC. The encoded protein is CASSKTGTGNEQYF.

V usage is TRBV27 and J usage is TRBJ2-7, with TRBD2 matching over 13 bases. Trimming removed 5 bases from V and 7 bases from J; junction bases left unmatched: 17. Per germline, CDR1 MNHEY and CDR2 SMNVEV (reference sequence). This CDR3 is 18 amino acids long. The CDR3 here is CASSRGTSGTPKLGEQYF. CDR3 sequence (DNA): TGTGCCAGCAGTCGCGGGACTAGCGGGACCCCAAAATTAGGGGAGCAGTACTTC.

The chain has TRBV4-3 and TRBJ2-2; TRBD1 matches 9 bases. J lost 5 bases, V lost 0 bases, and 7 bases had no gene match. Germline values: CDR1 LGHNA, CDR2 YSLEER. The CDR3 consists of 17 residues. The DNA for the CDR3 is TGCGCCAGCAGCCAAGATTCAAGGACAGGGGAAACCGGGGAGCTGTTTTTT. This encodes CASSQDSRTGETGELFF.

The V call is TRBV2, the J call TRBJ2-1, with TRBD2 matching 9 bases. The CDR3 has 13 amino acids. Trimming took 11 bases from V and 5 from J; bases not matched to a gene: 7. Germline loops: CDR1 SNHLY, CDR2 FYNNEI. In DNA form, the CDR3 reads TGTGCCGTACCGGGACTAGCAAACAATGAGCAGTTCTTC. Translating gives CAVPGLANNEQFF.

J is TRBJ2-1 and V is TRBV21-1; no check of the table's D call, TRBD2, against the DNA was made. TRBV21-1 is given as a pseudogene. CDR3 length equals 16 residues. The CDR3: CASSRGTSGRSFEQFF. DNA for the CDR3: TGTGCCAGCAGCAGGGGGACTAGCGGGAGATCTTTTGAGCAGTTCTTC.

V is TRBV29-1 and J is TRBJ2-1; TRBD2 aligns across 7 bases. V shed 2 bases and J 6 bases; nucleotides not matched to a gene: 4. The CDR3 has 13 amino acids. The germline gives CDR1 SQVTM, CDR2 ANQGSEA. The CDR3 DNA is TGCAGCGTTGAAATCTCGGGAGGCAATGAGCAGTTCTTC. Translated: CSVEISGGNEQFF.